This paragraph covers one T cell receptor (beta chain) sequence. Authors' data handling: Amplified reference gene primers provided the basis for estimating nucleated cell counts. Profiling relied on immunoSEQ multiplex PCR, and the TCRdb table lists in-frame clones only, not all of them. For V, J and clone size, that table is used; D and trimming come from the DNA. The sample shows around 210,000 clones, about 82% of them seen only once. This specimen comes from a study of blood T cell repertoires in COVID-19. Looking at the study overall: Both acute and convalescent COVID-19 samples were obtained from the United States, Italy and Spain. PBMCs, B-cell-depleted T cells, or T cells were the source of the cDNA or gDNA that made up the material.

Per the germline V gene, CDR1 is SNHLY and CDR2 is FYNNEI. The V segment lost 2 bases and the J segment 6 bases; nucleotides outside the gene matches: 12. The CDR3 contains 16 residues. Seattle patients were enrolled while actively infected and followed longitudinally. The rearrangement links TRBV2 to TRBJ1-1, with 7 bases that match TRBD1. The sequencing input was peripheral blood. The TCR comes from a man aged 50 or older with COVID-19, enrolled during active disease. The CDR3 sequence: CASSEPRDRDSAEAFF. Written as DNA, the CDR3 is TGTGCCAGCAGTGAACCCCGAGACAGGGATTCGGCTGAAGCTTTCTTT.